This TCR beta chain was retrieved from a study of blood T cell repertoires in COVID-19. Across the whole study: The samples span acute and convalescent COVID-19 from the United States, Italy and Spain. From T cells, B-cell-depleted T cells, or PBMCs came the material, which was cDNA or gDNA.

This table comes from immunoSEQ multiplex PCR, and its TCRdb copy is limited to in-frame clones, with some not included. The sample lists 85,000 to 95,000 clones; 72% were seen once. Sequenced: peripheral blood. The TCR originated in a woman aged 80 or older with acute or convalescent COVID-19.

The chain's CDR3 is CASSKDATGSNTEAFF. CDR3 nucleotide sequence: TGTGCCAGCAGTAAAGACGCGACAGGGTCGAACACTGAAGCTTTCTTT. V usage is TRBV6-1 and J usage is TRBJ1-1, with TRBD1 matching over 7 bases. J was trimmed by 1 base and V by 5 bases; bases with no gene match: 10. Per the germline V gene, CDR1 is MNHNS and CDR2 is SASEGT. This CDR3 has 16 residues.